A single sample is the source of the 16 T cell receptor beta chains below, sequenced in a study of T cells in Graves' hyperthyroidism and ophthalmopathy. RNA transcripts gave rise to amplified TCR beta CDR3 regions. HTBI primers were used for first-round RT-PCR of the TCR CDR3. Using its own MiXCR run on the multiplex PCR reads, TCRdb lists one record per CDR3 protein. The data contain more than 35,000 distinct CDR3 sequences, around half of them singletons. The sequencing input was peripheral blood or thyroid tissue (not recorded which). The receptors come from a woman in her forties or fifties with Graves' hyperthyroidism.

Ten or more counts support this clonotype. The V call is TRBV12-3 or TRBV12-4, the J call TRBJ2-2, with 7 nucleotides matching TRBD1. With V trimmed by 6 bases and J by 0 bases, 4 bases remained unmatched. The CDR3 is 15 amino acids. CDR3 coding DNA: TGTGCCAGCAGCGGGACAGCCACGAACACCGGGGAGCTGTTTTTT. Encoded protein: CASSGTATNTGELFF.

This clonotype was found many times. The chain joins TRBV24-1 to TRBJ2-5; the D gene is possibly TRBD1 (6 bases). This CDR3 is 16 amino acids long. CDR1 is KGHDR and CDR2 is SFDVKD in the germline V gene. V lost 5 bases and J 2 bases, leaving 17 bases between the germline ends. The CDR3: CATSGPSRRGQETQYF. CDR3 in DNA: TGTGCCACCAGTGGCCCCTCTCGCAGGGGTCAAGAGACCCAGTACTTC.

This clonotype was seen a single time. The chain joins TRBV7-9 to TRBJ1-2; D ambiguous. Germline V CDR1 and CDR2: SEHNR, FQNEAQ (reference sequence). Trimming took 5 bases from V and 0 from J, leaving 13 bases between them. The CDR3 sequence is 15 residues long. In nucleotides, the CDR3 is TGTGCCAGCAGCGACTGGGATTCGTCTAACTATGGCTACACCTTC. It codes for CASSDWDSSNYGYTF. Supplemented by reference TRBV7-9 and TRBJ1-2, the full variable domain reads DTGVSQNPRHKITKRGQNVTFRCDPISEHNRLYWYRQTLGQGPEFLTYFQNEAQLEKSRLLSDRFSAERPKGSFSTLEIQRTEQGDSAMYLCASSDWDSSNYGYTFGSGTRLTVV.

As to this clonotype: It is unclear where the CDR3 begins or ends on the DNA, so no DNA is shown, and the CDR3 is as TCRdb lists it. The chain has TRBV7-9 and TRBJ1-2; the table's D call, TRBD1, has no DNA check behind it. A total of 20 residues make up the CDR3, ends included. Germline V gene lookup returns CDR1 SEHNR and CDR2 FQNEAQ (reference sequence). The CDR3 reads CASSFYICSGLDRSSYGYTF.

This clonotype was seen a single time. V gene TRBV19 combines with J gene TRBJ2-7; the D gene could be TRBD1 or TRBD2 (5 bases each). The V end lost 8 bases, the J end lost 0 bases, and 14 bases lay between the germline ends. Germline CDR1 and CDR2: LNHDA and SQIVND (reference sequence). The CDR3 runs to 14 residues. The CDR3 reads CASGMWGSSYEQYF. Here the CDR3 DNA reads TGTGCCAGTGGCATGTGGGGGAGCTCCTACGAGCAGTACTTC. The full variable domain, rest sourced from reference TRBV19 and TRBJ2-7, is DGGITQSPKYLFRKEGQNVTLSCEQNLNHDAMYWYRQDPGQGLRLIYYSQIVNDFQKGDIAEGYSVSREKKESFPLTVTSAQKNPTAFYLCASGMWGSSYEQYFGPGTRLTVT.

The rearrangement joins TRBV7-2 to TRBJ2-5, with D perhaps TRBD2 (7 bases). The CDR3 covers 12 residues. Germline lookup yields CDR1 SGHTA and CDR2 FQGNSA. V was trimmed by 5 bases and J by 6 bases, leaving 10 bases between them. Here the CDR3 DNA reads TGTGCCAGCAGCAGGGGGGGGAAGACCCAGTACTTC. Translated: CASSRGGKTQYF. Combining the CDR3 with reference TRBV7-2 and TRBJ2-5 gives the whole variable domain GAGVSQSPSNKVTEKGKDVELRCDPISGHTALYWYRQSLGQGLEFLIYFQGNSAPDKSGLPSDRFSAERTGGSVSTLTIQRTQQEDSAVYLCASSRGGKTQYFGPGTRLLVL.

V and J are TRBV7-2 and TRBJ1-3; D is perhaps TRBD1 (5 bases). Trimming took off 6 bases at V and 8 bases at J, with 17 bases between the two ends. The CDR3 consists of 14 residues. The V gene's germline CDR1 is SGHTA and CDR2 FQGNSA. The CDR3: CASRWGFGGDTIYF. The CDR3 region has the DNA TGTGCCAGCAGATGGGGATTTGGGGGAGACACCATATATTTT. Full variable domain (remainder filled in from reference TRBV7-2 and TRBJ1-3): GAGVSQSPSNKVTEKGKDVELRCDPISGHTALYWYRQSLGQGLEFLIYFQGNSAPDKSGLPSDRFSAERTGGSVSTLTIQRTQQEDSAVYLCASRWGFGGDTIYFGEGSWLTVV.

The CDR3 DNA reads TGTGCCATCAGTGCGCAGGGGAACTATGGCTACACCTTC. This sequence encodes CAISAQGNYGYTF. This rearrangement joins TRBV10-3 to TRBJ1-2; weak D call: TRBD1 (6 bases). The CDR3 consists of 13 residues. CDR1 and CDR2 (germline): ENHRY, SYGVKD. Trimming left V 4 bases short and J 2 bases short, with 8 bases between.

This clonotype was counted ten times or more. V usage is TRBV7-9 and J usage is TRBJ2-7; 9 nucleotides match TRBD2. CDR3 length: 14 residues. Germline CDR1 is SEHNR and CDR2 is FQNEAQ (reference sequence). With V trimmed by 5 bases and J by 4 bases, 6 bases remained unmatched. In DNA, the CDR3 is TGTGCCAGCAGCCCCCCTAGCGGGGATTACGAGCAGTACTTC. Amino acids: CASSPPSGDYEQYF.

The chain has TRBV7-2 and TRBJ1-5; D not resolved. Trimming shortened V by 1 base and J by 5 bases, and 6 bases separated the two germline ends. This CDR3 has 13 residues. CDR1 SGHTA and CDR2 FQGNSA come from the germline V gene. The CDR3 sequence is CASSLGVHQPQHF. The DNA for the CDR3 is TGTGCCAGCAGCTTAGGGGTCCATCAGCCCCAGCATTTT.

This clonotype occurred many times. CDR3 sequence reads: CSARNRAETQYF. The CDR3 DNA reads as TGCAGTGCTAGAAACAGGGCGGAGACCCAGTACTTC. The J gene is TRBJ2-5, the V gene TRBV20-1, with D possibly matching TRBD1 (6 bases). CDR3 length: 12 residues. Germline CDR1 reads DFQATT; CDR2 reads SNEGSKA (reference sequence). V lost 2 bases and J 5 bases, leaving 9 bases between the germline ends.

CDR3 region: CASGDRNFYGYTF. The CDR3 DNA sequence: TGTGCCAGTGGGGACAGGAACTTCTATGGCTACACCTTC. The chain couples TRBV6-1 to TRBJ1-2; 8 bases line up with TRBD1. The V and J ends lost 9 bases and 4 bases, in that order; junction bases with no gene match: 7. The germline gives CDR1 MNHNS, CDR2 SASEGT. The CDR3 contains 13 residues.

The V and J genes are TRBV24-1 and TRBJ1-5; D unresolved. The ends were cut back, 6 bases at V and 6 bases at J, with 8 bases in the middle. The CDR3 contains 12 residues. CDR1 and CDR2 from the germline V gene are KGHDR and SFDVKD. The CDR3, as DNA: TGTGCCACCAGTATACCAGGTCAGCCCCAGCATTTT. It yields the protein CATSIPGQPQHF.

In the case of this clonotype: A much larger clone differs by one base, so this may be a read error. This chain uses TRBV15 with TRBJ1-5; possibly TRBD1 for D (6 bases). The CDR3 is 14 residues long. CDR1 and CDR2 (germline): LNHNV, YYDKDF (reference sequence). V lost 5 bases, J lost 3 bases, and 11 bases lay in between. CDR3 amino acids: CATSRGQINQPQHF. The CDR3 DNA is TGTGCCACCAGCCGGGGACAAATCAATCAGCCCCAGCATTTT.

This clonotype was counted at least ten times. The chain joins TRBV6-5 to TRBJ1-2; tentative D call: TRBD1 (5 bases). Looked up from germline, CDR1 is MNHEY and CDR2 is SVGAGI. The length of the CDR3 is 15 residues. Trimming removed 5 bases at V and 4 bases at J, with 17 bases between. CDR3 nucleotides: TGTGCCAGCAGTAAAAACGGGGGGTCTGGCTATGGCTACACCTTC. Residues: CASSKNGGSGYGYTF.

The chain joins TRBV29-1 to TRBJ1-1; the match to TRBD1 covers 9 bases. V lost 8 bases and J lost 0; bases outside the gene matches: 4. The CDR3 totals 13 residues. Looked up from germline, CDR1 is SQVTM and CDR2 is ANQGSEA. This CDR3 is CSCRTGVNTEAFF. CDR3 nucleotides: TGCAGCTGCCGGACAGGGGTGAACACTGAAGCTTTCTTT.